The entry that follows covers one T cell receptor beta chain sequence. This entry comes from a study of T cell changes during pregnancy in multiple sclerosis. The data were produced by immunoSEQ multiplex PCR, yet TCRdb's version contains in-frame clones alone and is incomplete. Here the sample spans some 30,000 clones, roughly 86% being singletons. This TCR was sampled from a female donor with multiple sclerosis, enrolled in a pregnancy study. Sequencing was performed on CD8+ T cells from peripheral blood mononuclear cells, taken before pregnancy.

The chain's CDR3 is CASSWTSYNEQFF. CDR3 bases: TGTGCCAGCAGCTGGACTAGCTACAATGAGCAGTTCTTC. The J gene is TRBJ2-1, the V gene TRBV7-3; 7 bases fit TRBD2. This CDR3 region has 13 residues. Germline V gene sequence: CDR1 SGHTA, CDR2 FQGTGA. Trimming removed 4 bases from V and 3 bases from J; junction bases left unmatched: 0.